Listed here are 15 T cell receptor beta chains from one sample, sequenced in a study of cytomegalovirus exposure and HLA in healthy donors. The PCR ran on 60 Vbeta and 13 Jbeta primers. Sequencing was performed with immunoSEQ multiplex PCR; in TCRdb, only in-frame clones are kept and a portion is missing. The sample table sets out 70,000 or so clones. The sequenced material came from PBMCs. The receptors stem from a boy between 10 and 17 years old in good health and CMV-seronegative.

J is TRBJ2-7 and V is TRBV5-6; 8 bases line up with TRBD1. V lost 1 base and J lost 5; bases outside the gene matches: 2. CDR3 length: 13 residues. Germline V CDR1 and CDR2: SGHDT, YYEEEE. The CDR3 spells CASSLRQGNEQYF. The CDR3 DNA reads as TGTGCCAGCAGCTTGCGACAGGGGAACGAGCAGTACTTC.

CDR3 loop: CASSSLTERGNQPQHF. The CDR3 nucleotides are TGTGCCAGCAGCTCCCTAACCGAGAGGGGCAATCAGCCCCAGCATTTT. This chain joins TRBV7-9 and TRBJ1-5; no definite D call. Germline V gives CDR1 SEHNR, CDR2 FQNEAQ (reference sequence). Trimming left V 4 bases short and J 2 bases short, with 15 bases between. The CDR3 runs 16 residues.

The chain combines TRBV4-1 with TRBJ1-5, with 9 bases fitting TRBD1. The ends lost 4 bases at V and 7 bases at J; junction bases unmatched: 14. The CDR3 sequence is 17 residues long. Germline CDR1 is MGHRA and CDR2 is YSYEKL. The CDR3 DNA is TGCGCCAGCAGCCCACTGGGGGGACAGGGAAAAAACCAGCCCCAGCATTTT. Protein product: CASSPLGGQGKNQPQHF.

This chain joins TRBV6-1 and TRBJ1-1; D is unclear. Trimming shortened V by 3 bases and J by 5 bases, and 10 bases separated the two germline ends. The CDR3 loop spans 13 amino acids. Germline V lookup: CDR1 MNHNS, CDR2 SASEGT. The CDR3 is CASSEVAGTEAFF. For the CDR3, the DNA is TGTGCCAGCAGTGAGGTCGCGGGGACTGAAGCTTTCTTT.

This chain joins TRBV5-1 and TRBJ2-5; no clear D gene. CDR1 and CDR2 (germline): SGHRS, YFSETQ. This CDR3 contains 14 residues. V was pared by 4 bases and J by 5 bases, with 15 bases between. CDR3 in amino acids: CASSKGSRVETQYF. The CDR3 nucleotides are TGCGCCAGCAGCAAAGGAAGTCGGGTGGAGACCCAGTACTTC. Drawing the rest from reference TRBV5-1 and TRBJ2-5, the complete variable domain is KAGVTQTPRYLIKTRGQQVTLSCSPISGHRSVSWYQQTPGQGLQFLFEYFSETQRNKGNFPGRFSGRQFSNSRSEMNVSTLELGDSALYLCASSKGSRVETQYFGPGTRLLVL.

The chain joins TRBV7-9 to TRBJ2-2; possibly TRBD1 for D (5 bases). The ends were cut back, 4 bases at V and 1 base at J, with 10 bases in the middle. This CDR3 comprises 15 residues. CDR1 is SEHNR and CDR2 is FQNEAQ in the germline V gene (reference sequence). CDR3 amino acids: CASSSPQGNTGELFF. CDR3 DNA sequence: TGTGCCAGCAGCTCCCCCCAGGGGAACACCGGGGAGCTGTTTTTT.

This chain uses TRBV4-1 with TRBJ2-3; 10 bases are shared with TRBD2. The V and J ends lost 0 bases and 7 bases, in that order; junction bases with no gene match: 10. There are 17 residues in the CDR3. The germline V gene encodes CDR1 MGHRA and CDR2 YSYEKL. DNA of the CDR3: TGCGCCAGCAGCCAAGAAGGCGAAAGCGGGGGGGCGAATACGCAGTATTTT. It translates to CASSQEGESGGANTQYF.

This rearrangement joins TRBV6-1 to TRBJ2-2; 8 bases fit TRBD2. The V gene end was trimmed by 4 bases and the J gene end by 4 bases; junction bases not matched to a gene: 11. The length of the CDR3 is 17 residues. Germline V gives CDR1 MNHNS, CDR2 SASEGT. CDR3 sequence (DNA): TGTGCCAGCAGTGGATTACCGGGACTAGAATTCACCGGGGAGCTGTTTTTT. It yields the protein CASSGLPGLEFTGELFF.

V and J are TRBV29-1 and TRBJ2-7; TRBD1 aligns across 10 bases. V dropped 7 bases and J dropped 0; count of bases not matched to a gene: 6. Germline values: CDR1 SQVTM, CDR2 ANQGSEA. The CDR3 spans 14 residues. CDR3 protein: CSEWDRGSSYEQYF. CDR3 coding DNA: TGCAGCGAATGGGACAGGGGAAGCTCCTACGAGCAGTACTTC.

The chain couples TRBV6-6 to TRBJ1-2; the D is unclear. Germline V gene data show CDR1 as MNHNY and CDR2 as SVGAGI (reference sequence). There are 11 residues in the CDR3. V was pared by 9 bases and J by 3 bases, with 8 bases between. CDR3 sequence (DNA): TGTGCCAGTAAAGAGCACTATGGCTACACCTTC. This codes for CASKEHYGYTF.

Details on this clone: This CDR3 is also generated by other DNA sequences in the sample. This sequence joins TRBV9 and TRBJ1-1; D call uncertain. This CDR3 spans 14 amino acids. Between the trimmed V and J ends, which lost 2 bases and 0 bases, there was a span of 8 bases. CDR1 and CDR2 (germline): SGDLS, YYNGEE. The CDR3 region is CASSVAGMNTEAFF. The DNA for the CDR3 is TGTGCCAGCAGCGTGGCGGGGATGAACACTGAAGCTTTCTTT.

For this clone: A junction end diverges from the germline sequence, so it may reflect a read error. The CDR3 reads CASSPLGGLAGGPMVF. CDR3 bases: TGTGCCAGCAGCCCTCTTGGAGGACTAGCGGGAGGGCCGATGGTCTTC. The V call is TRBV9, the J call TRBJ2-1, with 15 bases that match TRBD2. There are 16 residues in the CDR3. CDR1 and CDR2 (germline): SGDLS, YYNGEE.

This chain uses TRBV5-1 with TRBJ1-6; D perhaps matches TRBD1 (5 bases). The germline V and J ends were trimmed by 3 bases and 8 bases, with 18 bases remaining between them. This CDR3 has 16 amino acids. The germline gives CDR1 SGHRS, CDR2 YFSETQ. This chain's CDR3 is CASSWRDASADSPLHF. In DNA form, the CDR3 reads TGCGCCAGCAGCTGGAGGGACGCCAGTGCGGATTCACCCCTCCACTTT.

Regarding this clone: The junction departs from the called germline gene at one end, perhaps through a read error. V usage is TRBV6-5 and J usage is TRBJ1-2; D may be TRBD1 (6 bases). Germline assignment: CDR1 MNHEY and CDR2 SVGAGI. This CDR3 contains 11 residues. CDR3 sequence reads: CASSGSGAMAF. CDR3 sequence (DNA): TGTGCCAGCAGTGGATCAGGGGCGATGGCCTTC.

The CDR3, as DNA: TGCGCCAGTGGACAGGGGAACACAGATACGCAGTATTTT. Translating it yields CASGQGNTDTQYF. This chain connects TRBV4-1 to TRBJ2-3, with 9 bases identical to TRBD1. Germline-derived CDR1 and CDR2 are MGHRA and YSYEKL. The CDR3 runs to 13 residues. V lost 9 bases, J lost 2 bases, and 3 bases stayed unmatched.